The entry below gives a single TCR beta chain sequence along with its context. This entry belongs to a study of PD-1 and CTLA-4 blockade in melanoma. Generated by immunoSEQ multiplex PCR, the TCRdb table keeps only in-frame clones and is missing some. The sample contains more than 25,000 clones, around nine tenths of which appear only once. The TCR sequence derives from a human donor with melanoma. This specimen was CD8+ T cells from peripheral blood, taken before anti-PD-1 treatment.

The CDR3 coding sequence is TGTGCCAGCAGCTTAGGTGTCTCGGGGGGCGATGAAAAACTGTTTTTT. Translated, it gives CASSLGVSGGDEKLFF. V is TRBV7-9 and J is TRBJ1-4; tentatively, D is TRBD1 (6 bases). CDR3 size: 16 residues. Deletions cut 1 base from V and 6 bases from J, with 15 bases between. Germline V gene sequence: CDR1 SEHNR, CDR2 FQNEAQ (reference sequence).